These 27 T cell receptor beta chains were all obtained from the same sample, sequenced in a study of blood T cells in healthy people across ages. The authors ran a second PCR of about 6 to 12 cycles using a sample-barcoded 5' primer and a J-beta primer mix. TCRdb reprocessed the 5' RACE reads with MiXCR, giving one entry per CDR3 protein. The sample yields 870,000 or so distinct CDR3 sequences, less than 35% seen once. The sequenced material came from blood. These receptors were collected from a woman older than 75 in good health.

This clonotype has just a few counts. V gene TRBV20-1 combines with J gene TRBJ1-1; 8 nucleotides agree with TRBD1. CDR1 DFQATT and CDR2 SNEGSKA come from the germline V gene (reference sequence). J lost 4 bases, V lost 6 bases, and 7 bases had no gene match. The CDR3 length is 13 residues. In nucleotides, the CDR3 is TGCAGTGCGCCGACAGGGGTCCGCACTGAAGCTTTCTTT. Amino acid sequence: CSAPTGVRTEAFF.

This clonotype came up many times. The CDR3 DNA reads TGTGCCAGCAGCCCAAATCGCTACAATGAGCAGTTCTTC. It translates to CASSPNRYNEQFF. The J gene is TRBJ2-1, the V gene TRBV7-2; unclear D gene. V lost 5 bases, J lost 3 bases, and 8 bases lay in between. Germline V gives CDR1 SGHTA, CDR2 FQGNSA. CDR3 length: 13 residues.

This clonotype was observed many times. The genes are TRBV20-1 and TRBJ1-2; D perhaps matches TRBD1 (5 bases). The length of the CDR3 is 12 residues. Germline assignment: CDR1 DFQATT and CDR2 SNEGSKA (reference sequence). V shed 3 bases and J shed 1 base, with 6 bases lying between them. The CDR3 sequence is CSASDSNYGYTF. As DNA, the CDR3 is TGCAGTGCTAGCGACAGTAACTATGGCTACACCTTC.

This clonotype showed up just a few times. The chain combines TRBV2 with TRBJ1-1; D is unresolved. This CDR3 spans 14 amino acids. CDR1 SNHLY and CDR2 FYNNEI come from the germline V gene. Trimming cost V 6 bases and J 1 base, with 12 bases left between them. CDR3 in DNA: TGTGCCAGCAGACAAACGGGCGGGAACACTGAAGCTTTCTTT. This codes for CASRQTGGNTEAFF.

In this sample, this clonotype turned up a few times. V gene TRBV7-6 combines with J gene TRBJ2-5; the match to TRBD2 covers 10 bases. The CDR3 is made up of 16 amino acids. The V gene's germline CDR1 is SGHVS and CDR2 FNYEAQ. V gave up 2 bases and J gave up 4 bases; unmatched junction bases: 7. The CDR3 region is CASSLMSGGARETQYF. The CDR3 region has the DNA TGTGCCAGCAGCTTAATGAGCGGGGGGGCCAGAGAGACCCAGTACTTC.

This clonotype was found a few times. This may be a read error: a much more frequent sequence differs by one nucleotide. J is TRBJ2-6 and V is TRBV7-2; 8 bases are shared with TRBD2. Germline CDR1 reads SGHTA; CDR2 reads FQGNSA. The CDR3 has 15 residues. The DNA for the CDR3 is TGTGCCAGCAGCTCCGGGAGGGGGGCCCCCAACGTCCGGACTTTC. Translating it yields CASSSGRGAPNVRTF.

This clonotype turned up a few times. A much larger clone sits a single nucleotide away, making a read error possible. This sequence joins TRBV3-1 and TRBJ2-7; TRBD2 matches at 7 bases. The CDR3 loop spans 14 amino acids. After removal of 7 bases from V and 7 bases from J, the junction contained 13 bases not matched to a gene. Per germline, CDR1 LGHDT and CDR2 YNNKEL (reference sequence). For the CDR3, the DNA is TGTGCCAGCACCCCTGGGGGGGGGTACAATGAGCAGTACTTC. This translates into CASTPGGGYNEQYF.

Worth noting for this clonotype: This sequence may be a read error, since a much larger clone differs from it by one base. In nucleotides, the CDR3 is TGTGCCAGCAGTTACTCGATCGAATTAGCGTTACTAGCGTGGATACACCTAGCCAAAAACATTCAGTACTTC. Translated, it gives CASSYSIELALLAWIHLAKNIQYF. This chain joins TRBV6-2 or TRBV6-3 and TRBJ2-4, with 7 bases that match TRBD2. Germline V gene lookup returns CDR1 MNHEY and CDR2 SVGEGT. This CDR3 contains 24 residues. V lost 0 bases to trimming and J lost 0 bases; unmatched junction nucleotides: 26.

The genes are TRBV6-6 and TRBJ1-4, with no clear D. The V and J ends lost 7 bases and 7 bases respectively, with 16 bases between them. Germline lookup yields CDR1 MNHNY and CDR2 SVGAGI (reference sequence). There are 14 residues in the CDR3. CDR3 sequence reads: CASTTPGGGEKLFF. The CDR3 DNA reads as TGTGCCAGCACCACGCCCGGAGGTGGTGAAAAACTGTTTTTT.

Points on this clonotype: A clone one base away is much larger, so this may be a read error. The V call is TRBV18, the J call TRBJ2-4; D not certain. The DNA end favors TRBJ2-7, so the J call may be wrong. Germline CDR1 and CDR2: KGHSH and LQKENI. The CDR3 spans 15 residues. The CDR3 here is CASSQNEWSVYEQYF. The DNA for the CDR3 is TGTGCCAGCTCGCAAAATGAATGGTCGGTCTACGAGCAGTACTTC.

The chain has TRBV20-1 and TRBJ1-2, with 9 bases lining up with TRBD1. Germline trimming cut 4 bases from V and 3 bases from J; bases unmatched to any gene: 3. This CDR3 spans 13 amino acids. Germline V lookup: CDR1 DFQATT, CDR2 SNEGSKA (reference sequence). CDR3 protein: CSATRTGDYGYTF. The DNA for the CDR3 is TGCAGTGCTACGAGGACAGGGGACTATGGCTACACCTTC.

This clonotype has at least ten counts. The chain employs TRBV6-1 and TRBJ2-3; D gene uncertain. V was clipped by 2 bases and J by 3 bases, with 3 bases between them. The length of the CDR3 is 12 residues. The germline V gene has CDR1 MNHNS and CDR2 SASEGT. This CDR3 reads CASSESTDTQYF. CDR3 in DNA: TGTGCCAGCAGTGAAAGTACAGATACGCAGTATTTT.

This clonotype was seen ten or more times. The chain couples TRBV10-3 to TRBJ2-3; TRBD1 is a possible D gene (7 bases). CDR1 is ENHRY, CDR2 SYGVKD, per germline. The CDR3 is 15 residues long. The V end was cut by 6 bases, the J end by 3 bases, with 16 bases between. The CDR3 bases are TGTGCCATCAGGCCCAGGGGGGTTGCGACAGATACGCAGTATTTT. Translating it yields CAIRPRGVATDTQYF.

This clonotype was observed many times. The chain recombines TRBV14 with TRBJ2-7; 10 nucleotides align to TRBD2. The CDR3 length is 14 residues. V dropped 4 bases and J dropped 4; count of bases not matched to a gene: 4. Germline CDR1 is SGHDN and CDR2 is FVKESK. CDR3 amino acids: CASSRASGGYEQYF. In DNA, the CDR3 is TGTGCCAGCAGCCGGGCTAGCGGGGGTTACGAGCAGTACTTC.

There are a few counts of this clonotype. A read error is possible here, since a much larger clone lies one base away. This chain links TRBV20-1 with TRBJ2-5; the match to TRBD1 covers 8 bases. Germline V gene sequence: CDR1 DFQATT, CDR2 SNEGSKA (reference sequence). The trim removed 5 bases at V and 3 bases at J, leaving 2 bases unmatched. The CDR3 is made up of 12 amino acids. Here the CDR3 reads CSAEDREETQYF. CDR3 nucleotides: TGCAGTGCTGAGGACAGGGAAGAGACCCAGTACTTC.

The chain combines TRBV5-1 with TRBJ2-2, with D hard to call. The length of the CDR3 is 14 residues. V was pared by 5 bases and J by 6 bases, with 14 bases between. Germline CDR1 reads SGHRS; CDR2 reads YFSETQ. CDR3 region: CASRGTPSPGELFF. Here the CDR3 DNA reads TGCGCCAGCAGAGGAACGCCCTCTCCCGGGGAGCTGTTTTTT. The variable domain in full, with the rest retrieved from reference TRBV5-1 and TRBJ2-2, is KAGVTQTPRYLIKTRGQQVTLSCSPISGHRSVSWYQQTPGQGLQFLFEYFSETQRNKGNFPGRFSGRQFSNSRSEMNVSTLELGDSALYLCASRGTPSPGELFFGEGSRLTVL.

The chain employs TRBV7-2 and TRBJ2-3; D is possibly TRBD2 (6 bases). V was trimmed by 4 bases and J by 2 bases, leaving 13 bases between them. Germline V gives CDR1 SGHTA, CDR2 FQGNSA. This CDR3 is 15 amino acids long. The CDR3 DNA is TGTGCCAGCAGCTCCGGAACTAGCCCCACAGATACGCAGTATTTT. Protein: CASSSGTSPTDTQYF.

The chain links TRBV11-2 to TRBJ1-1; TRBD1 agrees at 10 bases. Germline values: CDR1 SGHAT, CDR2 FQNNGV. The junction had 8 bases not matched to a gene; V was cut back by 5 bases and J by 11 bases. The CDR3 covers 13 residues. CDR3 residues: CASSPGTGERAFF. The CDR3 DNA is TGTGCCAGCAGCCCGGGGACAGGGGAAAGGGCTTTCTTT.

This clonotype was observed at least ten times. This chain uses TRBV10-3 with TRBJ1-4; possible D gene TRBD1, 5 bases. Looked up from germline, CDR1 is ENHRY and CDR2 is SYGVKD. V was shortened by 4 bases and J by 3 bases, with 9 bases between the two germline ends. This CDR3 is built from 14 residues. The DNA for the CDR3 is TGTGCCATCAGTGGGACACCTTCTAATGAAAAACTGTTTTTT. This gives the protein CAISGTPSNEKLFF.

The CDR3 loop is CASSRQVSGTGGYGYTF. The CDR3, as DNA: TGTGCCAGCAGCCGCCAAGTATCGGGGACAGGGGGTTATGGCTACACCTTC. The chain joins TRBV3-1 to TRBJ1-2, with 11 bases identical to TRBD1. The germline gives CDR1 LGHDT, CDR2 YNNKEL (reference sequence). The V segment lost 4 bases and the J segment 5 bases; nucleotides outside the gene matches: 12. The CDR3 runs to 17 residues.

To note about this clonotype: Relative to the germline gene, one junction end is altered; a read error may explain this. J is TRBJ2-7 and V is TRBV5-6, with 8 bases fitting TRBD1. Near its end, the DNA agrees better with TRBJ2-5, so the J call may be wrong. The germline V gene has CDR1 SGHDT and CDR2 YYEEEE. The CDR3 has 14 residues. The CDR3 here is CACSFDRGGETQYF. The CDR3 nucleotides are TGTGCCTGCAGCTTTGACAGGGGAGGAGAGACCCAGTACTTC.

V gene TRBV28 combines with J gene TRBJ1-2; D unresolved. There are 11 residues in the CDR3. With 6 bases removed from V and 3 bases from J, the gap between germline ends came to 5 bases. Germline V gene sequence: CDR1 MDHEN, CDR2 SYDVKM. The CDR3 DNA follows: TGTGCCAGCAGGCTCGACTATGGCTACACCTTC. Amino acids: CASRLDYGYTF.

The sample holds many counts of this clonotype. The chain carries TRBV29-1 and TRBJ2-5, with 9 bases lining up with TRBD2. Germline assignment: CDR1 SQVTM and CDR2 ANQGSEA. The CDR3 totals 14 residues. Trimming removed 7 bases from V and 2 bases from J; junction bases left unmatched: 8. The CDR3 here is CSGTKRGDQETQYF. The CDR3, as DNA: TGCAGCGGAACAAAGCGGGGGGATCAAGAGACCCAGTACTTC.

Comment on this clonotype: This may stem from a read error, because a much larger clone lies one nucleotide away. The DNA for the CDR3 is TGCAGAGCTACCGGGACTAGCGGACTTAGCTCCTACAATGAGCAGTTCTTC. It translates to CRATGTSGLSSYNEQFF. The chain combines TRBV20-1 with TRBJ2-1, with 11 bases identical to TRBD2. This CDR3 has 17 amino acids. Germline V gene data show CDR1 as DFQATT and CDR2 as SNEGSKA (reference sequence).

The chain has TRBV10-3 and TRBJ2-5; D gene ambiguous. The CDR3 has 14 residues. Trimming took off 1 base at V and 1 base at J, with 7 bases between the two ends. Germline loops: CDR1 ENHRY, CDR2 SYGVKD. CDR3 in DNA: TGTGCCATCAGTGAGTTGGAGACCCAAGAGACCCAGTACTTC. It codes for CAISELETQETQYF.

This clonotype came up many times. The chain joins TRBV20-1 to TRBJ2-7, with D maybe TRBD1 (6 bases). V dropped 0 bases and J dropped 0 bases, with 12 bases sitting between them. Germline lookup yields CDR1 DFQATT and CDR2 SNEGSKA (reference sequence). This CDR3 spans 15 amino acids. CDR3 amino acids: CSARDIQGHSYEQYF. CDR3 bases: TGCAGTGCTAGAGATATACAGGGCCACTCCTACGAGCAGTACTTC.

Note on this clonotype: This may be a read error, as it is one base from a much larger clone. The chain has TRBV7-9 and TRBJ2-3; TRBD2 agrees at 7 bases. The CDR3 sequence is 9 residues long. V shed 10 bases, J shed 14 bases, and the junction held 6 bases outside the gene matches. Germline values: CDR1 SEHNR, CDR2 FQNEAQ (reference sequence). In nucleotides, the CDR3 is TGTGCCACACAGCGGGATTGGTATTTT. This encodes CATQRDWYF.